This T cell receptor (beta chain) stems from a study of monozygotic twins with inflammatory bowel disease. Whole-study results and caveats: Added variability in patient repertoires may stem from differing immunosuppressive treatments. Among IBD patients, fewer clonotypes were shared with others than among healthy twins, especially with disease activity. The inverse Simpson measure of TCRbeta diversity was lower in IBD patients than in healthy co-twins.

UMIs that had a 6-nucleotide sample barcode were put in using template switching. TCRdb reprocessed the 5' RACE reads, keeping one entry per CDR3 protein, no DNA. Its table records 300,000 to 450,000 distinct CDR3 sequences. The CDR3 is 17 amino acids. Germline V CDR1 and CDR2: SGHVS, FQNEAQ. Of note for this clonotype: Its antigen is undetermined.

The sequencing input was blood. V usage is TRBV7-8 and J usage is TRBJ2-5; TCRdb selects TRBD2, and the lack of DNA leaves this call unchecked. This clonotype was sampled from a human donor with ulcerative colitis or Crohn's disease, or a healthy co-twin of an affected twin (not recorded which). CDR3 in amino acids: CASSLGWARRGQETQYF.